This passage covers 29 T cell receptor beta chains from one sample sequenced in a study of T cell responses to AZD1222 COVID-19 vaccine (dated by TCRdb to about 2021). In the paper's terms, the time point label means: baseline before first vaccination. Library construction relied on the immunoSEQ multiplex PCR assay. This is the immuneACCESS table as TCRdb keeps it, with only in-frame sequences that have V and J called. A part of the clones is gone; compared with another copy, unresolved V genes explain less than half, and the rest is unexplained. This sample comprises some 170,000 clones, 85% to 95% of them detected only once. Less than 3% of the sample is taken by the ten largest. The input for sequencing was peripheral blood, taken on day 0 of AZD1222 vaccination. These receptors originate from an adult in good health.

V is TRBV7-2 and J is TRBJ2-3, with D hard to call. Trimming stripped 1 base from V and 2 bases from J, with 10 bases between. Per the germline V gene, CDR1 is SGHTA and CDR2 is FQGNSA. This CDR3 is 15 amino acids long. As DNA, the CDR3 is TGTGCCAGCAGCTTAGTCGCTAACCCCACAGATACGCAGTATTTT. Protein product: CASSLVANPTDTQYF.

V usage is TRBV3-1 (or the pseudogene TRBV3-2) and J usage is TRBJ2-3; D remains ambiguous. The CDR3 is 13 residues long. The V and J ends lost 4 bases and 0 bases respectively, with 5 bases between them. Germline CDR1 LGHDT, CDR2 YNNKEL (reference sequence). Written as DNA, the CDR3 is TGTGCCAGCAGCCCTCCAAGCACAGATACGCAGTATTTT. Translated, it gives CASSPPSTDTQYF.

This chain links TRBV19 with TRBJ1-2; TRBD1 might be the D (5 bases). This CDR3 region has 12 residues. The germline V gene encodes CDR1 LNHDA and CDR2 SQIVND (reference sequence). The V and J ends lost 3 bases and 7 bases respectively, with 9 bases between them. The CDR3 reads CASSMRGTGYTF. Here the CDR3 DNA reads TGTGCCAGTAGTATGCGGGGGACTGGCTACACCTTC.

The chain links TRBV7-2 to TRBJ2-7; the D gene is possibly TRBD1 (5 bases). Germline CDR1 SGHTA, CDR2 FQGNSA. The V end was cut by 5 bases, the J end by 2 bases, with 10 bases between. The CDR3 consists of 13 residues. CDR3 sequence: CASSKTVAYEQYF. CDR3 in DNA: TGTGCCAGCAGCAAGACAGTGGCCTACGAGCAGTACTTC. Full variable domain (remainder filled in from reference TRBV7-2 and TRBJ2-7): GAGVSQSPSNKVTEKGKDVELRCDPISGHTALYWYRQSLGQGLEFLIYFQGNSAPDKSGLPSDRFSAERTGGSVSTLTIQRTQQEDSAVYLCASSKTVAYEQYFGPGTRLTVT.

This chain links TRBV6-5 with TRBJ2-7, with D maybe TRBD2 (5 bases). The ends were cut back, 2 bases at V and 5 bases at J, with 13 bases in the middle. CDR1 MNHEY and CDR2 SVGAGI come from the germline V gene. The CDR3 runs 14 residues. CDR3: CASSYGALLDEQYF. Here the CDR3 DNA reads TGTGCCAGCAGTTACGGTGCGCTACTAGACGAGCAGTACTTC.

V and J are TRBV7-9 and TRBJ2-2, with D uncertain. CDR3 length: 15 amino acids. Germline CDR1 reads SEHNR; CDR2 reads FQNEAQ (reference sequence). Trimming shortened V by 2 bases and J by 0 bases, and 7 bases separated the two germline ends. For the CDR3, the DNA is TGTGCCAGCAGCTTAATACTAACGAACACCGGGGAGCTGTTTTTT. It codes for CASSLILTNTGELFF.

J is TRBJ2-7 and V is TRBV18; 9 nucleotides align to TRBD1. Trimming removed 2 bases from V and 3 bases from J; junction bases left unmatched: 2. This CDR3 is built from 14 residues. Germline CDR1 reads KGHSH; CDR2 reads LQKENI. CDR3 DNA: TGTGCCAGCTCACCAGGGACAGGGCACTACGAGCAGTACTTC. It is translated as CASSPGTGHYEQYF.

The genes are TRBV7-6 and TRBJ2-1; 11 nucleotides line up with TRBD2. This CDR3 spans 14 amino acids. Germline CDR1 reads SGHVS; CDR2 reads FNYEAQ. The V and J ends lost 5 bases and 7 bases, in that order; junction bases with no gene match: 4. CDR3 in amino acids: CASSPGLAENEQFF. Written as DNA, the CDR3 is TGTGCCAGCAGCCCGGGACTAGCGGAAAATGAGCAGTTCTTC.

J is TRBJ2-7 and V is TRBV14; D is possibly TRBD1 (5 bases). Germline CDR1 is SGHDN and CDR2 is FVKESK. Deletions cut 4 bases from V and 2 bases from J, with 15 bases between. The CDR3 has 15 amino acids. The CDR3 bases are TGTGCCAGCAGCCTGATGGGGCCGAGGACCTACGAGCAGTACTTC. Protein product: CASSLMGPRTYEQYF.

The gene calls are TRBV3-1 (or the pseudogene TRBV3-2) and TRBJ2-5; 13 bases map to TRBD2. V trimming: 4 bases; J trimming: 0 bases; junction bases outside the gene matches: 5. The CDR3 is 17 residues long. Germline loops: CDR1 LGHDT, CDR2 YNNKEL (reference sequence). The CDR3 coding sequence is TGTGCCAGCAGCCGGACTAGCGGGAGAGACTACCAAGAGACCCAGTACTTC. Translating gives CASSRTSGRDYQETQYF.

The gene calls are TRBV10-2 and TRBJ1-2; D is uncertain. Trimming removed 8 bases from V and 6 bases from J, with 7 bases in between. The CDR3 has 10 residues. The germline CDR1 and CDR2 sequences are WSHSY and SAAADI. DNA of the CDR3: TGCGCCAGCTATAGAGATGGCTACACCTTC. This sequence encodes CASYRDGYTF.

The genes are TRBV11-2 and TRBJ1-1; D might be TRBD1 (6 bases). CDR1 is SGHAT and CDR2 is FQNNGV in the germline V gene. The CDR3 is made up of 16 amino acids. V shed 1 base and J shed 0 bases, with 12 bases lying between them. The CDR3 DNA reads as TGTGCCAGCAGCTTAGTCGGGGGCGCGATGAACACTGAAGCTTTCTTT. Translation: CASSLVGGAMNTEAFF.

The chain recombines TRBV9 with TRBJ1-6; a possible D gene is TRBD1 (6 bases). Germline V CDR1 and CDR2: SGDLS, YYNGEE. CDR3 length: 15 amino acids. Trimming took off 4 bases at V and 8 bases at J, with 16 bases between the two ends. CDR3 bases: TGTGCCAGCAGCTCCCGGACAGATATTGATTCACCCCTCCACTTT. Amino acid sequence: CASSSRTDIDSPLHF.

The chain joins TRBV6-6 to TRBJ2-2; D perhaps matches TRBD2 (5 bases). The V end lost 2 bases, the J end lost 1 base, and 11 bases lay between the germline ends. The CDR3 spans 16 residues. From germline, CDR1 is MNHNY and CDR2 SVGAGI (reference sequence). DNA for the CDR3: TGTGCCAGCAGTTACCCCCTCGGGATGAACACCGGGGAGCTGTTTTTT. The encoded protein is CASSYPLGMNTGELFF.

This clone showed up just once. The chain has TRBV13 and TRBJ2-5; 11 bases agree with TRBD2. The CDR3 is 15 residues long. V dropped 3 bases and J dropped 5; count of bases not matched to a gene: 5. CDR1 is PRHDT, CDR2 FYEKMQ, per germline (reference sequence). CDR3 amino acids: CASSFTTSGMETQYF. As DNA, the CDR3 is TGTGCCAGCAGCTTTACGACTAGCGGGATGGAGACCCAGTACTTC.

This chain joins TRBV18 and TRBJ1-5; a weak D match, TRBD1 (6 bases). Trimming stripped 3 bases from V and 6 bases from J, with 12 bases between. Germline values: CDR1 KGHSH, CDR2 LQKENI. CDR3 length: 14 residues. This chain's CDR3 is CASSPSRGIQPQHF. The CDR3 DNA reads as TGTGCCAGCTCACCCTCGAGGGGGATTCAGCCCCAGCATTTT.

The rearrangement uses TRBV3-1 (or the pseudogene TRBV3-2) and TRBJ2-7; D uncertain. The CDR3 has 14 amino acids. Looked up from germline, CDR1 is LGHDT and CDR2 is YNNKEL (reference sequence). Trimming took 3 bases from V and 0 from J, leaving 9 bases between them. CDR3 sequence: CASSQGRLSYEQYF. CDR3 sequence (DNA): TGTGCCAGCAGCCAGGGCCGACTCTCCTACGAGCAGTACTTC.

The CDR3, as DNA: TGTGCCAGCAGACGACTAGCGGGAGATGAGGGTGAGCAGTTCTTC. It specifies CASRRLAGDEGEQFF. The chain is built from TRBV9 and TRBJ2-1, with 12 bases identical to TRBD2. V shed 5 bases, J shed 9 bases, and the junction held 9 bases outside the gene matches. Germline CDR1 reads SGDLS; CDR2 reads YYNGEE. The CDR3 is made up of 15 amino acids.

The CDR3 DNA follows: TGTGCTAGTGGTCCTGGACAGGGGAACTATGGCTACACCTTC. Protein product: CASGPGQGNYGYTF. The chain has TRBV12-5 and TRBJ1-2; 9 bases align to TRBD1. Germline V gene data show CDR1 as LGHNT and CDR2 as FRNRAP. V was pared by 5 bases and J by 2 bases, with 3 bases of the junction left unmatched. The CDR3 sequence is 14 residues long.

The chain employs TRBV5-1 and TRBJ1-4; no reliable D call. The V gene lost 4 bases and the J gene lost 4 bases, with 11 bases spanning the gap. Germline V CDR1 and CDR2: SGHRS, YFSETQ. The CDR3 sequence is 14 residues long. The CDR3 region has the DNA TGCGCCAGCAGCCAACCAGGAGGTAATGAAAAACTGTTTTTT. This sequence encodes CASSQPGGNEKLFF.

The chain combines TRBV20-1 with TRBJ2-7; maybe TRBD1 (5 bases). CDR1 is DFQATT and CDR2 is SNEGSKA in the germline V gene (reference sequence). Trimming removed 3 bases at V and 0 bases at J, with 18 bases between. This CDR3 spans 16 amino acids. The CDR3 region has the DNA TGCAGTGCTAGTGGCCGGCCCACAGGTTACTCCTACGAGCAGTACTTC. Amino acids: CSASGRPTGYSYEQYF.

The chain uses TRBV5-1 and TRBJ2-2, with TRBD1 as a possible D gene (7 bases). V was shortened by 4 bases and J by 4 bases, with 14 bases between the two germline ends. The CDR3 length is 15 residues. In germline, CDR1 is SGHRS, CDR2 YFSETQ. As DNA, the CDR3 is TGCGCCAGCAGCCCCTCAGGGGGGAGCACCGGGGAGCTGTTTTTT. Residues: CASSPSGGSTGELFF.

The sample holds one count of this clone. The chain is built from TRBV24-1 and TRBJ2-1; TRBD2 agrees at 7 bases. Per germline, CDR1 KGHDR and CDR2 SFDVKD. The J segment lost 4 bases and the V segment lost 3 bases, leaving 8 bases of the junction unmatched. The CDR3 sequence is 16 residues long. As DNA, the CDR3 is TGTGCCACCAGTGATGGCCCTAGCGGAGTATACAATGAGCAGTTCTTC. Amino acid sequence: CATSDGPSGVYNEQFF.

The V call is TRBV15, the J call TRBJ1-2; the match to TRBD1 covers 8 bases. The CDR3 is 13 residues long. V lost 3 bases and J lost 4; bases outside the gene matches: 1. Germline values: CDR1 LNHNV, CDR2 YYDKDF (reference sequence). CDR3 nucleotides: TGTGCCACCAGCAGCGACAGGGGCTATGGCTACACCTTC. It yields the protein CATSSDRGYGYTF.

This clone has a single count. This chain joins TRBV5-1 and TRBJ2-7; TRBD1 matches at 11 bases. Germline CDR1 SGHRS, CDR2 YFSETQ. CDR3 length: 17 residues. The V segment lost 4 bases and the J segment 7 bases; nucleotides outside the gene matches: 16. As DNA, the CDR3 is TGCGCCAGCAGCCCCCACTTAACCGGGACAGGGGGTTGGGAGCAGTACTTC. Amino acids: CASSPHLTGTGGWEQYF.

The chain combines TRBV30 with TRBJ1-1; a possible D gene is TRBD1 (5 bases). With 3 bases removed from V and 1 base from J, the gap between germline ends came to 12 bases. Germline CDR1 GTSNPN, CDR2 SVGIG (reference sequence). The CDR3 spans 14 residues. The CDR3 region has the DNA TGTGCCTGGAGGCCAGGGTTCGCGAACACTGAAGCTTTCTTT. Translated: CAWRPGFANTEAFF. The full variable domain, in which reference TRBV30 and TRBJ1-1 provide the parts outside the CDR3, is SQTIHQWPATLVQPVGSPLSLECTVEGTSNPNLYWYRQAAGRGLQLLFYSVGIGQISSEVPQNLSASRPQDRQFILSSKKLLLSDSGFYLCAWRPGFANTEAFFGQGTRLTVV.

CDR3 coding DNA: TGCGCCAGCAGCTTGGTAGCGGGAGAGGCTGAGCAGTTCTTC. This translates into CASSLVAGEAEQFF. This chain connects TRBV5-1 to TRBJ2-1; 9 bases are a match to TRBD2. CDR1 SGHRS and CDR2 YFSETQ come from the germline V gene. Trimming took 0 bases from V and 9 from J; bases not matched to a gene: 4. This CDR3 has 14 residues.

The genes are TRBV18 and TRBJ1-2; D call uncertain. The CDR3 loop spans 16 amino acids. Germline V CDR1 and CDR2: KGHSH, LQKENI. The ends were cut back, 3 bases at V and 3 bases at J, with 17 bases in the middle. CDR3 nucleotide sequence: TGTGCCAGCTCACCGGCCAGTCTGAACTTTGACTATGGCTACACCTTC. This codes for CASSPASLNFDYGYTF.

This chain's CDR3 is CASSARTGIGNSPLHF. The CDR3 DNA sequence: TGTGCCAGCAGCGCTCGAACAGGGATTGGGAATTCACCCCTCCACTTT. The chain joins TRBV9 to TRBJ1-6; perhaps TRBD1 as D (6 bases). The CDR3 is made up of 16 amino acids. V lost 3 bases and J 7 bases, leaving 17 bases between the germline ends. The germline gives CDR1 SGDLS, CDR2 YYNGEE.